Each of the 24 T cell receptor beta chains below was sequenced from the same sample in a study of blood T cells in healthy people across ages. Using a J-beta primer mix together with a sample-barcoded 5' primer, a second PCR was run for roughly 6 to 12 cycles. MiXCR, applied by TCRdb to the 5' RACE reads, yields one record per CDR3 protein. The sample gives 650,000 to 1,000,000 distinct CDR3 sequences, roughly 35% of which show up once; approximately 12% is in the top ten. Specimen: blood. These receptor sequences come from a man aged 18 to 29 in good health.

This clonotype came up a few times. CDR3 residues: CASSVATGNTEAFF. The CDR3 DNA reads TGTGCCAGCAGCGTAGCGACAGGGAACACTGAAGCTTTCTTT. This chain joins TRBV9 and TRBJ1-1; a possible D gene is TRBD1 (6 bases). The CDR3 is 14 residues long. V dropped 0 bases and J dropped 1 base, with 7 bases sitting between them. Germline V CDR1 and CDR2: SGDLS, YYNGEE.

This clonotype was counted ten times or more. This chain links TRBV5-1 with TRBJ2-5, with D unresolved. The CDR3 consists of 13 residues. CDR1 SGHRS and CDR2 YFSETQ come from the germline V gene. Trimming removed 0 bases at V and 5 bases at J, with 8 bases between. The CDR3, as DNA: TGCGCCAGCAGCTTGGTGATGACGGAGACCCAGTACTTC. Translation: CASSLVMTETQYF.

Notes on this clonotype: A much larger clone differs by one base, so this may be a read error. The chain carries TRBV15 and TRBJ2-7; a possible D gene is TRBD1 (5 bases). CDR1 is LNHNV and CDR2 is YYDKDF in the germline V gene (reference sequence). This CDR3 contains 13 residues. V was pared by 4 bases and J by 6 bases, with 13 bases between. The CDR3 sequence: CATSKGAETEQYF. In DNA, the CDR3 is TGTGCCACCAGCAAAGGGGCGGAAACCGAGCAGTACTTC.

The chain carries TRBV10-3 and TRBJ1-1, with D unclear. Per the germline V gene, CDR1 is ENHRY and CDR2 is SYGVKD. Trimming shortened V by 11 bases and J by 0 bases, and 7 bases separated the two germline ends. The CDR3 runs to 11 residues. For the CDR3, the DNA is TGTGCCGCCGGGGTGAACACTGAAGCTTTCTTT. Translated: CAAGVNTEAFF.

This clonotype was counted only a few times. The CDR3 region has the DNA TGTGCCAGCAGCTTAGACGGCCAGCCAACTGAAGCTTTCTTT. As protein: CASSLDGQPTEAFF. J is TRBJ1-1 and V is TRBV7-9, with no clear D. This CDR3 contains 14 residues. Trimming shortened V by 1 base and J by 5 bases, and 11 bases separated the two germline ends. Germline V gives CDR1 SEHNR, CDR2 FQNEAQ (reference sequence).

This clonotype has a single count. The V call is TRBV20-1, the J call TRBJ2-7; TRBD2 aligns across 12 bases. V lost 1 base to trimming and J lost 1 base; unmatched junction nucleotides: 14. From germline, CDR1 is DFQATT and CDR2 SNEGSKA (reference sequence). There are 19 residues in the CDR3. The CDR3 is CSARALAGGPVWSSYEQYF. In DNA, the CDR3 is TGCAGTGCTAGAGCTCTAGCGGGAGGGCCAGTTTGGAGTTCCTACGAGCAGTACTTC.

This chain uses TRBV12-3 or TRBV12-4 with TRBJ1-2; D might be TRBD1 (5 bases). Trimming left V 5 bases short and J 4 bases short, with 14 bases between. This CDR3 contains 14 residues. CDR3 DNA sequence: TGTGCCAGCAGTGTAGAGGCACAGGCCTATGGCTACACCTTC. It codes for CASSVEAQAYGYTF.

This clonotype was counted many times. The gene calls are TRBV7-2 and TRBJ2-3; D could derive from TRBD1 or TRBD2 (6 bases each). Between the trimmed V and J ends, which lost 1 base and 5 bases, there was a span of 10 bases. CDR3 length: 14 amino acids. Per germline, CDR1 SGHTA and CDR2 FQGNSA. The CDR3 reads CASSLGGAIDTQYF. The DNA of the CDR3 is TGTGCCAGCAGCTTAGGGGGGGCAATAGATACGCAGTATTTT.

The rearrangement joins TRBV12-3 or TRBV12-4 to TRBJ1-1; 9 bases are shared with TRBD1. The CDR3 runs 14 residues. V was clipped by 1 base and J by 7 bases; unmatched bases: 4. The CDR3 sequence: CASSLVTGGDEAFF. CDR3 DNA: TGTGCCAGCAGTTTAGTGACAGGGGGGGATGAAGCTTTCTTT.

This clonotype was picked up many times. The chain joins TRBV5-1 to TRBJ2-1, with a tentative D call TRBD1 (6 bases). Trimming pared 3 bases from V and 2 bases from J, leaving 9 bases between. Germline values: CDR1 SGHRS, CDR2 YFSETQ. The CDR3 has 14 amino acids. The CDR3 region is CASSSGGPYNEQFF. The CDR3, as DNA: TGCGCCAGCAGCTCTGGGGGCCCCTACAATGAGCAGTTCTTC.

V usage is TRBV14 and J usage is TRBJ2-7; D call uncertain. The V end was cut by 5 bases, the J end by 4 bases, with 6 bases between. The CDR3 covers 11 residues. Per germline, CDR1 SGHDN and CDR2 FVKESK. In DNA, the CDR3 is TGTGCCAGCAGCGTACATTACGAGCAGTACTTC. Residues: CASSVHYEQYF. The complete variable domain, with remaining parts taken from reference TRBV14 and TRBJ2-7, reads EAGVTQFPSHSVIEKGQTVTLRCDPISGHDNLYWYRRVMGKEIKFLLHFVKESKQDESGMPNNRFLAERTGGTYSTLKVQPAELEDSGVYFCASSVHYEQYFGPGTRLTVT.

The CDR3 DNA sequence: TGTGCCAGCAGCTTTCAGGGGGCAGCCTACAATGAGCAGTTCTTC. This sequence encodes CASSFQGAAYNEQFF. The chain employs TRBV5-5 and TRBJ2-1; 8 nucleotides agree with TRBD1. J gave up 2 bases and V 2 bases, and 3 bases lay outside the gene matches. This CDR3 contains 15 residues. Germline V gene sequence: CDR1 SGHKS, CDR2 YYEKEE (reference sequence).

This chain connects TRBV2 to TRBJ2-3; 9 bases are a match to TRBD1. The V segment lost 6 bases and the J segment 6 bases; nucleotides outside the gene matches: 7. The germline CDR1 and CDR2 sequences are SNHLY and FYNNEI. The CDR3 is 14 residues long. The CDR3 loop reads CASRGQGPGDTQYF. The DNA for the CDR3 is TGTGCCAGCAGAGGACAGGGGCCAGGGGATACGCAGTATTTT.

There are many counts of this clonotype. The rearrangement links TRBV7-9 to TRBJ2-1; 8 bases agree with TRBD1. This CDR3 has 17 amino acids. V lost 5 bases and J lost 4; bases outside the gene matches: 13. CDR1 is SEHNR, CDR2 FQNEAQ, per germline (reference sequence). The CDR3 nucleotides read TGTGCCAGCAGCCCCCCTATACGGGACAGGCTTTACAATGAGCAGTTCTTC. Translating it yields CASSPPIRDRLYNEQFF.

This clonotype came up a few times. CDR3 residues: CASSWGTHTDTQYF. The CDR3, as DNA: TGTGCCAGCAGCTGGGGGACGCACACAGATACGCAGTATTTT. The rearrangement joins TRBV7-2 to TRBJ2-3; D tentatively reads TRBD1 or TRBD2 (5 bases each). The CDR3 contains 14 residues. Trimming shortened V by 4 bases and J by 2 bases, and 10 bases separated the two germline ends. Germline CDR1 and CDR2: SGHTA and FQGNSA.

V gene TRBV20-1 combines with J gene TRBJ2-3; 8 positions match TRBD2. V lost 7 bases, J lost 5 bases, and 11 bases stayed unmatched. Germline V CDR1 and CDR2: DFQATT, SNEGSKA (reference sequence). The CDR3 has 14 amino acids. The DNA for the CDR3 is TGCAGTGGGGCCGGGCGGGGGGACGTAGATACGCAGTATTTT. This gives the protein CSGAGRGDVDTQYF.

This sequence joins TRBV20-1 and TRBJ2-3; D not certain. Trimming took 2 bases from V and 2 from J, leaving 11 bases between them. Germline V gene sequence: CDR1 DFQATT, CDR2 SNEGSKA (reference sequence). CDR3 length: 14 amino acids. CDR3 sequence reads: CSARYDRNTDTQYF. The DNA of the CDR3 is TGCAGTGCTAGATACGACCGAAACACAGATACGCAGTATTTT.

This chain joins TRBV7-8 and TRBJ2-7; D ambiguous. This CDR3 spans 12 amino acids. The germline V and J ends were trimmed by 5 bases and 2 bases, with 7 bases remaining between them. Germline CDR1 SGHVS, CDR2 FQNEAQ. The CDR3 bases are TGTGCCAGCAGCCCCCTTGCCTACGAGCAGTACTTC. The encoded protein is CASSPLAYEQYF.

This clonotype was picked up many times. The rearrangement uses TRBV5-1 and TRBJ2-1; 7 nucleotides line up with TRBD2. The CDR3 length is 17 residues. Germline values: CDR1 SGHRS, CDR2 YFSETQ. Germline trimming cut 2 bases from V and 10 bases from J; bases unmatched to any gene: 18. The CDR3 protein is CASSFGGPRLALGEQFF. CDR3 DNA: TGCGCCAGCAGCTTCGGAGGGCCGAGACTAGCTCTCGGAGAGCAGTTCTTC.

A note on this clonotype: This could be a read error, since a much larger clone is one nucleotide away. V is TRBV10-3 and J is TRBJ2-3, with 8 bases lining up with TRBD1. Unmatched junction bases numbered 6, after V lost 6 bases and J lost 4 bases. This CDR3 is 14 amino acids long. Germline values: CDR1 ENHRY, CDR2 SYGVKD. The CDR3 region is CAIRVGQGADTQYF. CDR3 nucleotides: TGTGCCATCAGGGTAGGACAGGGAGCAGATACGCAGTATTTT.

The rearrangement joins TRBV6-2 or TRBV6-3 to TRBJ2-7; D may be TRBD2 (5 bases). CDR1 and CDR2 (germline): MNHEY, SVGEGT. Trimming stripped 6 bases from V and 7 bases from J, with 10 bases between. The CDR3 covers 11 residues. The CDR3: CASRTPGEQYF. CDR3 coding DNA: TGTGCCAGCAGGACCCCGGGGGAGCAGTACTTC.

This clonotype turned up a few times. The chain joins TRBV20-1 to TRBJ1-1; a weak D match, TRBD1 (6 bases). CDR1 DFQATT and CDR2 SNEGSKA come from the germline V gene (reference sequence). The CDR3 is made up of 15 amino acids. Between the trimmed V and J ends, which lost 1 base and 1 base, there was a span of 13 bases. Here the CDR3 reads CSARVNRDKNTEAFF. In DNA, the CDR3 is TGCAGTGCTAGAGTCAACCGGGACAAGAACACTGAAGCTTTCTTT.

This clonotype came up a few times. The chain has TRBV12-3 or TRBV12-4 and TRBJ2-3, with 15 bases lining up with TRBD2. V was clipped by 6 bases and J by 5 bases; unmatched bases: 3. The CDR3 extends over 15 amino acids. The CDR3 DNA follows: TGTGCCAGCAGACCGGGACTAGCGGGGGGAGATACGCAGTATTTT. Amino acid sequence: CASRPGLAGGDTQYF.

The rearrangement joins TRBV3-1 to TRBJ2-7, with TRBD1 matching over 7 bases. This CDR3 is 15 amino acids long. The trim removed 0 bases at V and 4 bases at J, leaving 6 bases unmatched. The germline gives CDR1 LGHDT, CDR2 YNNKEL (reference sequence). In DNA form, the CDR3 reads TGTGCCAGCAGCCAAGATTGGGACAGTCGGTACGAGCAGTACTTC. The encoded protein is CASSQDWDSRYEQYF.